These 10 T cell receptor beta chains were all obtained from the same sample, sequenced in a study of tissue T cells after allogeneic stem cell transplantation. Time point denoted: mouse harvest day 14 after allogeneic transplant. Tail vein injection delivered 10^7 T-cell-depleted bone marrow cells and 10^6 splenic CD5+ T cells. TCRdb's copy holds only in-frame clones and misses some; the assay was immunoSEQ multiplex PCR. Of 5,000 or so clones listed, about 30% are singletons. The specimen was skin. The receptors originated from a female BALB/c mouse given C57BL/6 T cells with graft-versus-host disease after an allogeneic hematopoietic cell transplant.

This clone was detected a few times. Germline and genes: mouse. The read terminates 1 residue before the CDR3 end, so the remaining end is supplied by the germline J gene. V and J are TRBV26 and TRBJ2-2; 11 bases match TRBD2. Trimming cost V 6 bases and J 3 bases; bases outside gene matches: 3. The CDR3 length is 15 residues. Per germline, CDR1 KGHPV and CDR2 FQNQEV (reference sequence). The CDR3 sequence is CASRPDWGDTGQLYF. The CDR3 DNA, read in part, is TGTGCCAGCAGGCCGGACTGGGGGGACACCGGGCAGCTCTAC.

In its sample, this clone is large. Here the gene names and germline are mouse. The read finishes 1 residue shy of the CDR3 end, and the germline J gene is used to complete it. J is TRBJ1-4 and V is TRBV26, with no clear D. V lost 2 bases, J lost 3 bases, and 10 bases lay in between. The CDR3 extends over 15 amino acids. Germline loops: CDR1 KGHPV, CDR2 FQNQEV (reference sequence). This chain's CDR3 is CASSLPGVANERLFF. CDR3 bases read: TGTGCCAGCAGTCTGCCCGGGGTGGCCAACGAAAGATTATTT.

There are a few counts of this clone. Gene names are mouse gene names. Read coverage stops 1 residue before the CDR3 terminus; the germline J gene supplies the remainder. This chain links TRBV12-1 with TRBJ1-1; D possibly corresponds to TRBD1 (6 bases). The CDR3 is 13 residues long. Trimming stripped 2 bases from V and 1 base from J, with 7 bases between. Looked up from germline, CDR1 is SGHSN and CDR2 is HYEKVE. The covered CDR3 bases are TGTGCCAGCTCTCCGACAGGGAACACAGAAGTCTTC. Residues: CASSPTGNTEVF. The whole CDR3 protein is CASSPTGNTEVFF.

In its sample, this clone was seen a few times. Gene names denote mouse genes. The read falls 1 residue short of the CDR3 end, and the missing part is taken from the germline J gene. The J gene is TRBJ2-7, the V gene TRBV23. This CDR3 is 11 amino acids long. Germline V gives CDR1 KGHTA, CDR2 FQNQQP. CDR3 region: CSSGSSYEQYF. CDR3 DNA, as far as it was read: TGCTCCAGCGGCAGCTCCTATGAACAGTAC. The whole variable domain, remainder taken from reference TRBV23 and TRBJ2-7, is DAAVTQKPRYLIKMKGQEAEMKCIPEKGHTAVFWYQQKQSKELKFLIYFQNQQPLDQIDMVKERFSAVCPSSSLCSLGIRTCEAEDSALYLCSSGSSYEQYFGPGTRLTVL.

As regards this clone: Mouse gene names and germline throughout. The read is 1 residue too short to cover the CDR3 end, so that end is filled in from the germline J gene. The gene calls are TRBV5 and TRBJ2-1; 9 bases are a match to TRBD2. The germline gives CDR1 LGHNA, CDR2 YNLKQL (reference sequence). There are 16 residues in the CDR3. The V segment lost 4 bases and the J segment 0 bases; nucleotides outside the gene matches: 4. The CDR3 sequence: CASSLGTGLNYAEQFF. CDR3 DNA, as far as it was read: TGTGCCAGCAGCCTTGGGACTGGGCTTAACTATGCTGAGCAGTTC.

Comment on this clone: The gene symbols are mouse symbols. The read ends 1 residue before the CDR3 terminus; that terminus is restored from the germline J gene. The rearrangement links TRBV12-2 to TRBJ1-4; 7 positions agree with TRBD1. Trimming cost V 4 bases and J 7 bases; bases outside gene matches: 5. The CDR3 consists of 13 residues. Per germline, CDR1 SGHLS and CDR2 HYDKME. The sequenced part of the CDR3 DNA is TGTGCCAGCTCCCCCACAGGGGTCGAAAGATTATTT. This sequence encodes CASSPTGVERLF. The whole CDR3 sequence is CASSPTGVERLFF.

This clone is medium-sized within its sample. Germline and genes here are mouse. From the germline J gene comes the end of the CDR3, since the read stops 1 residue before it. The V gene is TRBV23, the J gene TRBJ2-7; the table gives TRBD1 as D, unverified against the DNA. This CDR3 has 14 residues. Germline values: CDR1 KGHTA, CDR2 FQNQQP. CDR3: CSSSPYRDSYEQYF. Incomplete CDR3 DNA: TGCTCCAGCAGCCCCTACAGGGACTCCTATGAACAGTAC.

Remarks on this clone: The gene names here belong to mouse. The read ends 1 residue early relative to the CDR3; the germline J gene fills the gap. The chain carries TRBV23 and TRBJ2-7; the table gives TRBD2 as D, unverified against the DNA. CDR3 length: 14 amino acids. Per germline, CDR1 KGHTA and CDR2 FQNQQP. The CDR3 loop is CSSRRLGSSYEQYF. The CDR3 DNA, read in part, is TGCTCCAGCAGAAGACTGGGGAGCTCCTATGAACAGTAC.

Regarding this clone: Mouse gene names and germline throughout. The CDR3 extends 1 residue past the end of the read, so its final part is completed from the germline J gene. The J gene is TRBJ2-5, the V gene TRBV12-1; 10 nucleotides match TRBD1. Unmatched junction bases numbered 5, after V lost 1 base and J lost 5 bases. The germline gives CDR1 SGHSN, CDR2 HYEKVE. CDR3 length: 15 residues. CDR3 DNA, as far as it was read: TGTGCCAGCTCTCTAGGACAGGGGGGGCCAGACACCCAGTAC. Its translation: CASSLGQGGPDTQY. In full, the CDR3 reads CASSLGQGGPDTQYF.

Details on this clone: The genes are named according to mouse. The read ends 1 residue before the CDR3 terminus; that terminus is restored from the germline J gene. The chain has TRBV26 and TRBJ1-3, with D perhaps matching TRBD1 (5 bases). V lost 6 bases to trimming and J lost 0 bases, with 12 bases between them. This CDR3 is 15 amino acids long. Germline V gene lookup returns CDR1 KGHPV and CDR2 FQNQEV (reference sequence). CDR3 in amino acids: CASSRQTSSGNTLYF. The DNA read from the CDR3 is TGTGCCAGCAGCAGACAGACCTCTTCTGGAAATACGCTCTAT.